This TCR beta chain was sequenced in a study of HIV-infected patients and healthy controls (dated by TCRdb to the mid-2010s). About the study as a whole: Although they stayed below normal ranges, CD4 counts in 14 of 16 patients rose modestly but significantly after three months of therapy. Patients exhibited no overall T-cell lymphocytopenia, and total CDR3 counts per chain were not significantly different from those of controls. The study tested whether deep TCR repertoire sequencing of HIV patients' small blood samples could capture immune perturbation and reconstitution. Viral load fell below detection in about 70% of the 16 patients by the second bleed and in all patients following a further year of therapy. CD8 counts showed no consistent shift during early therapy, whereas the CD4:CD8 ratio rose slightly. Overall study outcomes, separate from this receptor: Significantly different mean usage between HIV-infected patients and controls was observed for eight alpha and eight beta V genes. The use of whole blood limited sequencing depth and precluded separation of the dynamics of distinct T-cell subpopulations. Unequal numbers of distinct sequences between patients and controls complicated comparisons, and size-matching overweighted rare events from HIV-infected data. The observed differences in diversity could not be explained by the slight differences in age and sex profiles between the study cohorts. Significantly higher mean Gini indices were seen in HIV-infected repertoires than in controls, possibly reflecting oligoclonality. In the study, no determination of donor HLA types was made. Processing included only sixteen HIV-infected individuals, and this was regarded by the authors as a major limit on how widely the findings apply. In HIV-infected patients, the apparent post-therapy recovery of the Gini index was not replicated in size-matched repertoire data. Healthy controls shared more CDR3s between individuals than HIV+ patients, by Jaccard index and by count of highly shared sequences. HIV-associated CDR3s exhibited a significant reduction in frequency during therapy, whereas CMV-associated CDR3s exhibited no significant change, although the majority increased in frequency. In the samples, alpha-beta chain pairing was left undetermined. Healthy control repertoires showed roughly threefold more distinct CDR3s and higher Shannon diversity than untreated HIV+ repertoires. Alpha-chain CDR3s from MAIT cells appeared at high frequency in healthy controls but were severely depleted in HIV+ repertoires.

Using SuperScript III with primers targeting the alpha and beta constant regions, 500 ng of RNA was reverse transcribed. Separate alpha and beta chain libraries were made by chain-specific third strand synthesis with multiplexing indices. The protocol used a single primer pair to amplify all rearrangements within a chain, which avoided primer bias, and attached molecular barcodes to each cDNA molecule. Purified cDNA was joined by T4 RNA Ligase 1 to a 5' RACE adapter carrying a random hexamer and the SP2 sequencing primer site. The authors primed second strand synthesis from the SP2 site with Phusion polymerase and used slow temperature ramps to favor optimal annealing. Each molecule's 12-nucleotide barcode consisted of two random hexamer sequences, both added before amplification and joined together. A brief initial PCR introduced P5 and P7 adapter elements together with a second index, and a roughly 25-cycle amplification PCR using P5s and P7 primers was subsequently performed. A total of 25 to 30 PCR cycles were applied to the libraries, which were quantified on a Qubit, sized on a Bioanalyzer, and diluted to about 4 nM. Sequencing of the normalized libraries was done on an Illumina MiSeq using 2 x 250 paired-end kits. Reverse transcription reactions underwent purification over MinElute columns, with elution into roughly 9.8 ul Tris-Cl. Adapter ligations ran for over 20 hours at 16 degrees C and were afterwards cleaned with AMPure XP beads at a 1:1 ratio. On the study's bioinformatics: A modified Decombinator processed the demultiplexed FASTQ files and output V, J, insert and barcode information. Sequences sharing a barcode but differing from the dominant sequence were discarded as errors, and barcodes clustered at Levenshtein distance 3 were counted to estimate original cDNA molecules. For downstream analyses, the R packages ineq, vegan, igraph and RCytoscape were used, along with IMGT nomenclature and CDR3 definitions. V gene usage was computed over distinct sequences, each TCR counted once to avoid skew from clonal expansion. Similarity networks connected unique CDR3 amino acid sequences within a donor whenever two sequences differed by a single Levenshtein edit. Published HIV-specific CDR3s (roughly 96 alpha, 700 or so beta) and CMV-specific CDR3s (roughly 14 alpha, over 250 beta) were compiled and searched for in the repertoires. It was shown by random subsampling to size-matched repertoires that the decreased diversity of patients was not caused by their lower sequence numbers. TCRdb took the public reads, trimmed them with fastp at Q25, ran MiXCR for clone calling and kept in-frame beta chains. Identical CDR3 protein sequences are pooled into one entry, listed with their most common genes and DNA. The V and J calls here are based on TCRdb, not the publication. The sample yields approximately 12,000 distinct CDR3 sequences; 9% to 9.5% were counted once. The ten largest clones capture 23% of the sample.

In its sample, this clonotype comes out as large (0.1 to 1%). Its antigen specificity is not known. Nothing much larger sits one base from this clone, and base qualities are not available. Whole blood was used without fractionating the cells, so the repertoire represented all peripheral T cells without sorting. For RNA extraction, 2 to 2.5 ml of peripheral blood was collected into Tempus tubes. The first sixteen eligible patients were processed from the enrolled HIV-infected adults, who had not yet received antiretroviral therapy and were about to begin treatment. Patients were deemed ineligible for enrollment if they had febrile or AIDS-related illness, tumors, hepatitis B or C coinfection, immunomodulatory therapy, recent vaccination or treatment interruptions. The TURBO-DNase kit was used to remove leftover genomic DNA, and GLOBINclear was used to deplete globin mRNA. The study collected pretreatment blood from HIV-infected patients just before antiretroviral therapy was started.

The cysteine opens and the phenylalanine closes a CDR3 of 14 amino acids. The read is trimmed to its CDR3 DNA, 42 bases read in frame from base 1. V drops 6 bases and J drops 0 bases, leaving 11 bases in between. Based on the germline V gene, the CDR1 and CDR2 sequences are MNHEY and SVGEGT. The material sequenced was blood, taken before antiretroviral therapy. The TCR comes from an adult with HIV infection. The donor label of this sample is uncertain. The V and J genes are TRBV6-2 or TRBV6-3 and TRBJ1-1, and the D gene may be TRBD1, 6 bases matching. The CDR3 here reads CASRNRAMNTEAFF. DNA sequence: TGTGCCAGCAGAAACAGGGCGATGAACACTGAAGCTTTCTTT.